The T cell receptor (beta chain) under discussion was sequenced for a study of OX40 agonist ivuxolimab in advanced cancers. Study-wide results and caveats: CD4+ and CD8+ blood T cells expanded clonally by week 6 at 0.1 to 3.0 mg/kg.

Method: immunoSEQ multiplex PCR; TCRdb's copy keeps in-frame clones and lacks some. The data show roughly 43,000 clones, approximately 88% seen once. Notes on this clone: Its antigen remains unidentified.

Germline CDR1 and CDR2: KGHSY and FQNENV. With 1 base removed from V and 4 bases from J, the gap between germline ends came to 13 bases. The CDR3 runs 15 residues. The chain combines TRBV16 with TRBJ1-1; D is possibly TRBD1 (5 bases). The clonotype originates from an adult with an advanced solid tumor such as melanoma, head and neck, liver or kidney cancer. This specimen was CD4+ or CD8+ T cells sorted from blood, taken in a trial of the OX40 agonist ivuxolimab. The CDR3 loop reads CASSQLRGDSTEAFF. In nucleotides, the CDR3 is TGTGCCAGCAGCCAATTGAGGGGTGATAGCACTGAAGCTTTCTTT.